Below are 7 T cell receptor beta chains sequenced from a single sample in a study of T cell responses to AZD1222 COVID-19 vaccine. The table came from immunoSEQ multiplex PCR; TCRdb's copy has only in-frame clones and leaves some out. Of about 150,000 clones listed, 65% to 90% are singletons. The sequencing here drew on peripheral blood, taken 28 days after the second dose of the MenACWY control vaccine. These receptors originate from an adult who received the MenACWY meningococcal vaccine as a control.

The chain has TRBV11-2 and TRBJ1-5, with D hard to call. Germline V gives CDR1 SGHAT, CDR2 FQNNGV. Trimming stripped 4 bases from V and 4 bases from J, with 5 bases between. The CDR3 has 12 amino acids. CDR3 region: CASSSINQPQHF. The CDR3 region has the DNA TGTGCCAGCAGCTCAATAAATCAGCCCCAGCATTTT.

The chain is built from TRBV19 and TRBJ1-1; D not resolved. The ends were cut back, 7 bases at V and 0 bases at J, with 15 bases in the middle. The germline V gene encodes CDR1 LNHDA and CDR2 SQIVND (reference sequence). This CDR3 is built from 15 residues. This chain's CDR3 is CASNPLGRVNTEAFF. The CDR3 nucleotides are TGTGCCAGTAACCCCCTCGGGCGGGTGAACACTGAAGCTTTCTTT.

This clone was seen a few times. The chain is built from TRBV4-3 and TRBJ2-2; D is uncertain. The V end was cut by 0 bases, the J end by 4 bases, with 6 bases between. The CDR3 contains 14 residues. Looked up from germline, CDR1 is LGHNA and CDR2 is YSLEER. The CDR3 reads CASSQEFGTGELFF. The CDR3 coding sequence is TGCGCCAGCAGCCAAGAATTCGGCACCGGGGAGCTGTTTTTT.

V gene TRBV7-9 combines with J gene TRBJ2-7; 9 bases map to TRBD1. Germline V gene sequence: CDR1 SEHNR, CDR2 FQNEAQ (reference sequence). This CDR3 spans 17 amino acids. V shed 3 bases and J 2 bases; nucleotides not matched to a gene: 11. The CDR3 DNA sequence: TGTGCCAGCAGCTTCTTATCCGGGACAGGGTCTCCCTACGAGCAGTACGTC. Its translation: CASSFLSGTGSPYEQYV.

The chain uses TRBV5-4 and TRBJ1-1; D is unresolved. The CDR3 spans 13 residues. V was pared by 4 bases and J by 5 bases, with 12 bases between. Looked up from germline, CDR1 is SGHNT and CDR2 is YYREEE (reference sequence). For the CDR3, the DNA is TGTGCCAGCAGCGGGCCCAAGTGGACTGAAGCTTTCTTT. It yields the protein CASSGPKWTEAFF.

This chain connects TRBV18 to TRBJ2-1; a possible D gene is TRBD2 (5 bases). CDR1 and CDR2 from the germline V gene are KGHSH and LQKENI. This CDR3 contains 13 residues. V shed 3 bases and J shed 8 bases, with 11 bases lying between them. The chain's CDR3 is CASSPALGHEQFF. The CDR3 DNA reads TGTGCCAGCTCACCGGCACTAGGCCATGAGCAGTTCTTC.

The rearrangement links TRBV27 to TRBJ2-2, with 8 nucleotides matching TRBD2. The CDR3 covers 14 residues. The germline V gene encodes CDR1 MNHEY and CDR2 SMNVEV (reference sequence). V shed 7 bases, J shed 0 bases, and the junction held 1 base outside the gene matches. The CDR3 DNA follows: TGTGCCAGCAAAGCGGGGGCGAACACCGGGGAGCTGTTTTTT. Residues: CASKAGANTGELFF.